This T cell receptor beta chain was identified during a study of Graves' ophthalmopathy and Graves' hyperthyroidism. Study-level results: The majority of expanded thyroid clonotypes above 0.001 frequency also occurred in blood.

Patients with other autoimmune diseases, uncontrolled infections, pregnancy or lactation were excluded. A diagnosis was made from clinical symptoms together with serum thyroxine, TRAb, thyroid ultrasound and orbital computed tomography. The PBMCs used were ones drawn from approximately 10 ml of fresh peripheral blood. At least ten counts were recorded for this clonotype. The antigen remains undetermined. The authors amplified TCR beta CDR3 regions, and they did so from RNA transcripts for repertoire sequencing. RT-PCR in the first round used HTBI primers; a second-round multiplex PCR followed. TCRdb passed the multiplex PCR reads through MiXCR, listing each CDR3 protein once. The table lists hundreds of thousands of distinct CDR3 sequences, about 40% of them singletons. V was cut by 5 bases and J by 1 base, with 9 bases left in between. The length of the CDR3 is 13 residues.

This chain uses TRBV12-3 or TRBV12-4 with TRBJ2-7, with D perhaps given as TRBD1 or TRBD2 (5 bases each). Sequencing input: peripheral blood. The sequence was collected from an adult man with Graves' ophthalmopathy. CDR3 sequence reads: CASSRDASYEQYF. The CDR3 DNA reads as TGTGCCAGCAGTCGGGACGCATCCTACGAGCAGTACTTC.